These T cell receptor beta chains were read from a single sample in a study of blood T cell repertoires in COVID-19. Assay used: immunoSEQ multiplex PCR; TCRdb lists only in-frame clones, some missing. The sample contains over 300,000 clones, roughly 86% of which appear only once. Sequences were obtained from peripheral blood. The receptors were gathered from a woman aged 45-60 years with acute or convalescent COVID-19. The CDR3 runs from the conserved cysteine through the conserved F or W. Each record gives: V gene, J gene, clone size, D gene, CDR3 protein, CDR3 DNA. D genes are given only for firm matches. The size of a clone is reported for some rows only, either as once, few or many, or as a class for expanded clones.

TRBV27	TRBJ2-7	once	-	CASSFHSSYEQYF	TGTGCCAGCAGTTTTCACAGTTCCTACGAGCAGTACTTC
TRBV5-1	TRBJ2-2	-	TRBD1	CASSLRTGINTGELFF	TGCGCCAGCAGCTTACGGACAGGGATAAACACCGGGGAGCTGTTTTTT
TRBV27	TRBJ2-7	-	-	CANSLEKVPGEQYF	TGTGCCAACAGTTTAGAGAAAGTCCCAGGCGAGCAGTACTTC
TRBV25-1	TRBJ1-2	-	-	CASSEITGFYGYTF	TGTGCCAGCAGTGAAATCACAGGGTTTTATGGCTACACCTTC
TRBV15	TRBJ1-1	-	-	CATSRARVGTEAFF	TGTGCCACCAGCAGAGCCCGGGTAGGAACTGAAGCTTTCTTT
TRBV7-2	TRBJ2-5	-	-	CASSPWGDRRQETQYF	TGTGCCAGCAGCCCATGGGGTGATCGGAGGCAAGAGACCCAGTACTTC
TRBV30	TRBJ2-3	-	TRBD2	CAWSWGTSGPTDTQYF	TGTGCCTGGAGTTGGGGGACTAGCGGGCCCACAGATACGCAGTATTTT
TRBV30	TRBJ1-4	-	-	CAWSVRTNSATNEKLFF	TGTGCCTGGAGTGTTAGGACAAACAGCGCAACTAATGAAAAACTGTTTTTT
TRBV25-1	TRBJ2-7	few	-	CASTGTPPYEQYF	TGTGCCAGCACCGGGACACCACCCTACGAGCAGTACTTC
TRBV19	TRBJ2-7	-	-	CASSIGRGYEQYF	TGTGCCAGTAGTATTGGTAGGGGCTACGAGCAGTACTTC
TRBV27	TRBJ2-1	once	TRBD2	CASSSPITSGRRGNEQFF	TGTGCCAGCAGTTCTCCTATCACTAGCGGGAGAAGGGGCAATGAGCAGTTCTTC
TRBV5-4	TRBJ2-7	-	-	CASSLTFSSDEQYF	TGTGCCAGCAGCTTAACGTTTTCCTCGGACGAGCAGTACTTC
TRBV19	TRBJ2-7	-	TRBD2	CASSPNRLAGAKAEQYF	TGTGCCAGTAGTCCAAACCGACTAGCGGGAGCGAAGGCCGAGCAGTACTTC
TRBV10-3	TRBJ1-2	-	-	CAISDSGIYGYTF	TGTGCCATCAGTGATTCAGGGATCTATGGCTACACCTTC
TRBV27	TRBJ2-7	-	TRBD1	CASSSNRGSHEQYF	TGTGCCAGCAGTTCCAACAGGGGGTCCCACGAGCAGTACTTC
TRBV6-2/TRBV6-3	TRBJ2-1	-	TRBD2	CASSYRFGVGTSGTNEQFF	TGTGCCAGCAGTTATAGGTTCGGTGTCGGGACTAGCGGGACCAATGAGCAGTTCTTC
TRBV7-3	TRBJ2-1	-	TRBD2	CASSLRLAGNNEQFF	TGTGCCAGCAGCTTACGGCTAGCGGGTAACAATGAGCAGTTCTTC
TRBV5-1	TRBJ2-1	once	TRBD2	CASRSASGRLPVF	TGCGCCAGCAGAAGTGCTAGCGGGAGACTACCGGTCTTC
TRBV19	TRBJ2-7	-	TRBD2	CASSRLAGGDYEQYF	TGTGCCAGTAGTAGACTAGCGGGAGGGGACTACGAGCAGTACTTC
TRBV28	TRBJ2-5	-	-	CASSWAGETQYF	TGTGCCAGCAGTTGGGCCGGAGAGACCCAGTACTTC
TRBV5-1	TRBJ1-4	-	TRBD1	CASSWGTETNEKLFF	TGCGCCAGCAGCTGGGGGACAGAGACTAATGAAAAACTGTTTTTT
TRBV5-1	TRBJ1-3	-	-	CASSGGTQGNTIYF	TGCGCCAGCAGTGGCGGGACGCAGGGAAACACCATATATTTT
TRBV28	TRBJ1-5	-	-	CASSSDRNQPQHF	TGTGCCAGCAGCTCCGACAGGAATCAGCCCCAGCATTTT
TRBV11-2	TRBJ1-2	-	-	CASSPRGGGADGYTF	TGTGCCAGCAGCCCCCGGGGCGGGGGCGCCGATGGCTACACCTTC